Detailed here is one TCR beta chain. Time point defined: after dendritic cell vaccination, including at tumor progression/relapse. The source of the sample is a study of glioma-infiltrating T cells after dendritic cell vaccination. Data came from immunoSEQ multiplex PCR; TCRdb stores just in-frame clones and leaves some out. Of some 10,000 clones in the sample, roughly four fifths are singletons; the top ten hold roughly 39%. CDR3 length: 14 residues. V was pared by 4 bases and J by 1 base, with 10 bases between. Germline assignment: CDR1 ENHRY and CDR2 SYGVKD. The V and J genes are TRBV10-3 and TRBJ1-2; D remains unclear. The material was blood, obtained after dendritic cell vaccination. The sequence was obtained from a human donor with glioblastoma. The CDR3 DNA reads as TGTGCCATCAGTGCACTCACGGTTAACTATGGCTACACCTTC. This encodes CAISALTVNYGYTF.